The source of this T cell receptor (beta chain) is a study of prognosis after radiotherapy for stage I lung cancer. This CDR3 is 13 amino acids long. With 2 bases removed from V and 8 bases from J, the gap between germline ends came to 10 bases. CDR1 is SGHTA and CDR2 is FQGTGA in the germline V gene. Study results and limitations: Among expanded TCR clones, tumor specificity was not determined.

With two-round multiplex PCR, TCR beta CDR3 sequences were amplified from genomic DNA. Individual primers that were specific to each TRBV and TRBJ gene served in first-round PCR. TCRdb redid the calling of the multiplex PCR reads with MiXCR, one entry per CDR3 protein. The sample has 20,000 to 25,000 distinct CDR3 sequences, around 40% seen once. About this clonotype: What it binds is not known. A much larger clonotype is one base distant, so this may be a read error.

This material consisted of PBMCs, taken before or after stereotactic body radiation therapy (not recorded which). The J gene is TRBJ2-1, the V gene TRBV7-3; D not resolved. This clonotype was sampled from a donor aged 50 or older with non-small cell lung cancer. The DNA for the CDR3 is TGTGCCAGCAGCTTATCTTTGGGCTATGAGCAGTTCTTC. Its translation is CASSLSLGYEQFF.